The clone carrying this TCR beta chain was seen just once. The sample originates from a study of blood T cell repertoires in COVID-19. Study details: The analysed material was cDNA or gDNA that came from T cells, B-cell-depleted T cells, or PBMCs.

Here immunoSEQ multiplex PCR was the method, and the copy in TCRdb shows in-frame clones only, minus some. Counted here are 150,000 to 200,000 clones, about 85% occurring once; the ten biggest clones make up about 14%. Sequencing input: peripheral blood. The receptor comes from a woman in her 70s with COVID-19, enrolled during active disease.

The CDR3 nucleotides are TGTGCCAGCAGCCCAACCGACTATTCTACCGGGGAGCTGTTTTTT. Translation: CASSPTDYSTGELFF. The genes are TRBV5-5 and TRBJ2-2, with D perhaps TRBD2 (5 bases). Germline CDR1 reads SGHKS; CDR2 reads YYEKEE (reference sequence). This CDR3 contains 15 residues. V gave up 4 bases and J gave up 5 bases, with 15 bases separating them.